The source of this TCR beta chain is a study of a mutant IDH1 vaccine in newly diagnosed glioma. About the study: All eight of the vaccinations patients received fell in weeks 1, 3, 5, 7, 11, 15, 19 and 23. First vaccine doses came 4-6 weeks after radiotherapy alone, or with temozolomide cycles. Among treated patients, roughly 60% were male and around 38% female, and mean age was about 41 years. Findings and limits, study-wide: Patients mounted vaccine-induced immune responses in roughly 93% of cases.

Time point indicated: week 23, last vaccination. With topical imiquimod, each dose of the vaccine consisted of 300 ug of mutant IDH1 20-mer peptide. TCRdb's copy holds only in-frame clones and misses some; the assay was immunoSEQ multiplex PCR. This repertoire shows approximately 44,000 clones, approximately 88% found once; its top ten account for 2% to 2.5%. Trimming left V 1 base short and J 5 bases short, with 15 bases between. This CDR3 is built from 15 residues. Germline lookup yields CDR1 LNHNV and CDR2 YYDKDF (reference sequence). This clone has just one count. What it binds is unknown. The TCR was taken from a woman between 18 and 30 years old with glioma. Some clones in this sample may be carry-over from other donors' samples. The chain uses TRBV15 and TRBJ2-7; D is perhaps TRBD2 (6 bases). The sequencing used PBMCs, collected from a glioma patient whose treatment included an IDH1 peptide vaccine. The CDR3 region is CATSRAGTGVNEQYF. CDR3 nucleotide sequence: TGTGCCACCAGCAGAGCCGGGACGGGGGTCAACGAGCAGTACTTC.